These T cell receptor beta chains were read from a single sample in a study of neoadjuvant nivolumab and ipilimumab in lung cancer. TCRdb's copy holds only in-frame clones and misses some; the assay was immunoSEQ multiplex PCR. This table has 40,000 to 55,000 clones, around 89% appearing once. Here the sequenced sample was blood, taken before neoadjuvant nivolumab, alone or with ipilimumab. These receptors all come from an adult with non-small cell lung cancer. Some clones in this sample may be carry-over from other donors' samples. The CDR3 runs from the conserved cysteine through the conserved F or W. D genes are given only for firm matches. The listing skips clone size in some rows; elsewhere it reads once, few, many or a size class.

abundance	j_gene	d_gene	v_gene	CDR3nt	CDR3aa
NA	TRBJ1-1	NA	TRBV5-1	TGCGCCAGCAGCCCAGACGGAGGGCCCCGGAACACTGAAGCTTTCTTT	CASSPDGGPRNTEAFF
NA	TRBJ1-2	TRBD1	TRBV11-2	TGTGCCAGCAGCTTAGATGCGGGACAGAACTATGGCTACACCTTC	CASSLDAGQNYGYTF
NA	TRBJ2-1	TRBD1	TRBV5-1	TGCGCCAGCAGCTTACGGACAGGGGTCGATGAGCAGTTCTTC	CASSLRTGVDEQFF
NA	TRBJ1-5	TRBD1	TRBV19	TGTGCCAGTAGTCTCTTGGACAGGGGTAATCAGCCCCAGCATTTT	CASSLLDRGNQPQHF
NA	TRBJ2-6	NA	TRBV5-1	TGCGCCAGCATGCCCGGGGGCAGGACCAGCTCTGGGGCCAACGTCCTGACTTTC	CASMPGGRTSSGANVLTF
NA	TRBJ2-4	NA	TRBV5-5	TGTGCCAGCAGCTTGGACAGGGGCGGGAGGGCCAAAAACATTCAGTACTTC	CASSLDRGGRAKNIQYF
NA	TRBJ2-5	TRBD2	TRBV9	TGTGCCAGCAGCGTAGATTTCACTAGCGGGAGTGAGACCCAGTACTTC	CASSVDFTSGSETQYF
once	TRBJ1-2	NA	TRBV7-9	TGTGCCAGCAGCTTCGACGGACCCTATGGCTACACCTTC	CASSFDGPYGYTF
NA	TRBJ1-2	TRBD1	TRBV30	TGTGCCTGGGAGACAGGGGGTTCACTTAACTATGGCTACACCTTC	CAWETGGSLNYGYTF
once	TRBJ1-5	NA	TRBV6-1	TGTGCCAGCAGTGAGCCCTCTCGGGGATACCAGCCCCAGCATTTT	CASSEPSRGYQPQHF
NA	TRBJ1-1	TRBD1	TRBV5-1	TGCGCCAGCAGCCGGATTACAGGGGGGAACACTGAAGCTTTCTTT	CASSRITGGNTEAFF
NA	TRBJ1-2	NA	TRBV4-1	TGCGCCAGCAGCCAGCAGCCGCAGGGCGCCTACACCTTC	CASSQQPQGAYTF
NA	TRBJ1-1	NA	TRBV4-1	TGCGCCAGCAGCCAACCCCCAGGGACGGGGAACACTGAAGCTTTCTTT	CASSQPPGTGNTEAFF
few	TRBJ1-1	NA	TRBV29-1	TGCAGCGTCTTGAGGGAGAACACTGAAGCTTTCTTT	CSVLRENTEAFF
NA	TRBJ1-1	NA	TRBV2	TGTGCCAGCAGTGAAACAGGTTTGAACACTGAAGCTTTCTTT	CASSETGLNTEAFF
NA	TRBJ2-3	NA	TRBV5-1	TGCGCCAGCAGCCTACTAGGGGTACTCACAGATACGCAGTATTTT	CASSLLGVLTDTQYF
NA	TRBJ1-1	NA	TRBV7-3	TGTGCCAGCAAACCCGGGCGGCAGAACACTGAAGCTTTCTTT	CASKPGRQNTEAFF
NA	TRBJ2-1	TRBD1	TRBV18	TGTGCCAGCTCACCAACGACAGGGAACGATGAGCAGTTCTTC	CASSPTTGNDEQFF
NA	TRBJ1-1	NA	TRBV19	TGTGCCAGTAGATGGGGCGACACTGAAGCTTTCTTT	CASRWGDTEAFF
few	TRBJ1-2	TRBD1	TRBV19	TGTGCCAGCAGCCCCCCCGACAGGGCCGCCTATGGCTACACCTTC	CASSPPDRAAYGYTF
NA	TRBJ1-4	TRBD1	TRBV11-2	TGTGCCAGCAGCTTAGACCGGGACAGGGGACTGTTTTTT	CASSLDRDRGLFF
NA	TRBJ2-5	NA	TRBV9	TGTGCCAGCAGCCCAGGATCCGGGGAGACCCAGTACTTC	CASSPGSGETQYF
NA	TRBJ2-5	NA	TRBV9	TGTGCCAGCAGCGTAGAGGGATCGCAGGGGACCCAGTACTTC	CASSVEGSQGTQYF
NA	TRBJ2-7	TRBD2	TRBV7-2	TGTGCCAGCAGCTTAGCGCGCGGGCTAGCGGGGTACGAGCAGTACTTC	CASSLARGLAGYEQYF
NA	TRBJ2-1	TRBD2	TRBV7-3	TGTGCCAGCAGCTCAACCCCCCGGGGCGGGAGGGGTGAGCAGTTCTTC	CASSSTPRGGRGEQFF
NA	TRBJ2-3	NA	TRBV5-4	TGTGCCAGCAGCCTCCATCTCAGGGCAGATACGCAGTATTTT	CASSLHLRADTQYF
NA	TRBJ2-3	NA	TRBV7-3	TGTGCCAGCAGCTTAAATGGTGGCACAGATACGCAGTATTTT	CASSLNGGTDTQYF
once	TRBJ1-2	NA	TRBV7-2	TGTGCCAGCAGCTTGAACCGGGGAGATGGCTACACCTTC	CASSLNRGDGYTF
NA	TRBJ2-7	TRBD1	TRBV28	TGTGCAGGGGGCAAAAACTCCTACGAGCAGTACTTC	CAGGKNSYEQYF
NA	TRBJ2-3	NA	TRBV12-5	TGTGCTAGTGGAGACGGACGCACAGATACGCAGTATTTT	CASGDGRTDTQYF
NA	TRBJ1-4	NA	TRBV25-1	TGTGCCAGCACCCAGGCGGACATTGAAAAACTGTTTTTT	CASTQADIEKLFF
NA	TRBJ2-7	TRBD2	TRBV7-6	TGTGCCAGCAGCAGGACTAGCGGGGCCTCCTACGAGCAGTACTTC	CASSRTSGASYEQYF
NA	TRBJ1-1	NA	TRBV18	TGTGCCAGCTCACCAAAGGCGGGAAACACTGAAGCTTTCTTT	CASSPKAGNTEAFF
NA	TRBJ2-1	TRBD2	TRBV5-8	TGTGCCAGCAGCTCGGGGAGGGCCCGCTCCTACAATGAGCAGTTCTTC	CASSSGRARSYNEQFF
NA	TRBJ2-1	NA	TRBV29-1	TGCAGCTCTGGACGGAGCTCCTACAATGAGCAGTTCTTC	CSSGRSSYNEQFF
NA	TRBJ2-7	NA	TRBV5-1	TGCGCCAGCAGCCCCGACCGAAATTCGGGGTACGAGCAGTACTTC	CASSPDRNSGYEQYF
NA	TRBJ1-1	TRBD1	TRBV30	TGTGCCGGGGGGGGAGACAGGGGGAACACTGAAGCTTTCTTT	CAGGGDRGNTEAFF
NA	TRBJ2-7	TRBD2	TRBV6-5	TGTGCCAGCAGTTACAGCTCTAGCGGGAACTACGAGCAGTACTTC	CASSYSSSGNYEQYF
NA	TRBJ1-1	NA	TRBV4-1	TGCGCCAGCAGCCTAACCTGGACAGATACTGAAGCTTTCTTT	CASSLTWTDTEAFF
NA	TRBJ1-1	NA	TRBV7-8	TGTGCCAGCAGCCCCATTACGGGGGGTTGGGCTTTCTTT	CASSPITGGWAFF
NA	TRBJ1-1	NA	TRBV9	TGTGCCAGCAGCGTAGAGTCGCGGACTGAAGCTTTCTTT	CASSVESRTEAFF
NA	TRBJ2-5	NA	TRBV5-1	TGCGCCAGCAGTAATGAGGCTATGGAGACCCAGTACTTC	CASSNEAMETQYF
once	TRBJ2-3	TRBD2	TRBV19	TGTGCCAGTACCTTAGCGGGAGGCGAAGATACGCAGTATTTT	CASTLAGGEDTQYF
NA	TRBJ2-7	TRBD1	TRBV14	TGTGCCAGCAGCCCGGGACAGGGAATCTACGAGCAGTACTTC	CASSPGQGIYEQYF
NA	TRBJ2-7	NA	TRBV18	TGTGCCAGCTCACCACCCGCGACCCACTACGAGCAGTACTTC	CASSPPATHYEQYF
NA	TRBJ2-5	NA	TRBV18	TGTGCCAGCTCACCCCTCGGGGGCCGTGCAGGGGAGACCCAGTACTTC	CASSPLGGRAGETQYF
NA	TRBJ1-2	TRBD1	TRBV5-4	TGTGCCAGCAGCCTAGGGACAGATGGCTACACCTTC	CASSLGTDGYTF
NA	TRBJ2-7	NA	TRBV7-9	TGTGCCAGCAGCACCCAACTAGTTTCCGAGCAGTACTTC	CASSTQLVSEQYF
NA	TRBJ1-1	NA	TRBV25-1	TGTGCCAGCAGTCCCCTGATCACGAACACTGAAGCTTTCTTT	CASSPLITNTEAFF
NA	TRBJ2-7	NA	TRBV13	TGTGCCAGCAGCCACAGGGTCGGCGAGCAGTACTTC	CASSHRVGEQYF
NA	TRBJ1-1	NA	TRBV11-1	TGTGCCAGCAGCCTCACGGAGAACACTGAAGCTTTCTTT	CASSLTENTEAFF